The clone carrying this TCR beta chain was recorded a few times. V gave up 0 bases and J gave up 0 bases, with 9 bases separating them. This CDR3 comprises 16 residues. From germline, CDR1 is SGHTA and CDR2 FQGTGA. Sequencing used immunoSEQ multiplex PCR; TCRdb keeps in-frame clones, though not all of them. The sample has 15,000 to 20,000 clones; 70% to 90% are singletons. This sample is drawn from a study of ipilimumab plus nivolumab after autologous stem cell transplantation. The clonotype comes from a male donor with diffuse large B-cell lymphoma. Sequenced material: PBMCs, taken in a trial of ipilimumab plus nivolumab as post-transplant consolidation. V gene TRBV7-3 combines with J gene TRBJ2-1, with D possibly being TRBD1 (6 bases). The DNA for the CDR3 is TGTGCCAGCAGCTTAACGGCGGACAGCTCCTACAATGAGCAGTTCTTC. This codes for CASSLTADSSYNEQFF.